The rows below give T cell receptor beta chains drawn from one sample of a study of T-cell reconstitution after alpha-beta-depleted transplantation in children. TCRdb used MiXCR to reprocess the PCR reads, holding one entry per CDR3 protein. The sample yields about a million distinct CDR3 sequences, roughly 29% seen once. Sequenced here: PBMCs, mostly from graft donor cells, sampled 360 days after TCRalphabeta/CD19-depleted stem cell transplant. All receptors derive from a boy younger than two who had a stem cell transplant for SCID, so the T cells may come from the graft donor. CDR3s include the opening cysteine and the closing phenylalanine or tryptophan. A D gene is named only where the DNA matches it firmly. The size entry is marked missing in some rows and otherwise reads once, few, many or a size class.

cdr3_length,clone_size,v_call,d_call,j_call,cdr3_aa,cdr3_nt
15,NA,TRBV4-2,NA,TRBJ1-1,CASSQVGRAYTEAFF,TGTGCCAGCAGCCAGGTGGGCAGGGCCTACACTGAAGCTTTCTTT
15,few,TRBV9,TRBD1,TRBJ2-3,CASSGPGQSTATQYF,TGTGCCAGCAGCGGTCCGGGACAGTCAACCGCTACGCAGTATTTT
14,few,TRBV5-6,NA,TRBJ2-7,CASSWGGQPNEQYF,TGTGCCAGCAGCTGGGGGGGACAGCCCAACGAGCAGTACTTC
15,few,TRBV5-1,NA,TRBJ1-2,CASSSRDPPNYGYTF,TGCGCCAGCAGCTCCAGGGACCCCCCTAACTATGGCTACACCTTC
16,NA,TRBV6-2/TRBV6-3,TRBD2,TRBJ2-3,CASSYDLAGATDTQYF,TGTGCCAGCAGTTACGATCTAGCGGGGGCCACAGATACGCAGTATTTT
14,NA,TRBV20-1,NA,TRBJ2-2,CSARAVSNTGELFF,TGCAGTGCTAGAGCCGTCTCGAACACCGGGGAGCTGTTTTTT
19,few,TRBV10-3,TRBD2,TRBJ2-1,CAISDPLSGTSGGYNEQFF,TGTGCCATCAGTGACCCCCTTTCCGGGACTAGCGGGGGGTACAATGAGCAGTTCTTC
17,NA,TRBV7-6,TRBD1,TRBJ1-2,CASSRRTGQGVYGGYTF,TGTGCCAGCAGCCGTAGGACCGGACAGGGGGTCTATGGTGGCTACACCTTC
13,NA,TRBV12-3/TRBV12-4,TRBD1,TRBJ2-1,CASSPTGGREQFF,TGTGCCAGCAGTCCGACAGGGGGCAGGGAGCAGTTCTTC
15,NA,TRBV4-2,TRBD2,TRBJ2-4,CASSVSGVAKNIQYF,TGTGCCAGCAGCGTTAGCGGGGTAGCCAAAAACATTCAGTACTTC
15,NA,TRBV7-9,NA,TRBJ2-1,CASSLAHRNDNEQFF,TGTGCCAGCAGCTTAGCGCACAGGAACGACAATGAGCAGTTCTTC
15,NA,TRBV12-3/TRBV12-4,NA,TRBJ2-1,CASSPGVTSYNEQFF,TGTGCCAGCAGTCCAGGGGTTACCTCCTACAATGAGCAGTTCTTC
13,few,TRBV5-5,NA,TRBJ2-1,CASSFLTNNEQFF,TGTGCCAGCAGCTTTCTTACAAACAATGAGCAGTTCTTC
15,few,TRBV4-1,NA,TRBJ1-2,CASSPDLRGIYGYTF,TGCGCCAGCAGCCCAGACCTAAGGGGAATCTATGGCTACACCTTC
15,NA,TRBV12-3/TRBV12-4,NA,TRBJ2-7,CASSPTTTGRFEQYF,TGTGCCAGCAGCCCTACCACGACAGGGAGGTTCGAGCAGTACTTC
16,few,TRBV5-6,NA,TRBJ2-2,CASSLLGGPNTGELFF,TGTGCCAGCAGCCTCCTTGGGGGCCCGAACACCGGGGAGCTGTTTTTT
15,few,TRBV20-1,TRBD1,TRBJ2-7,CSASSYRGLGHEQYF,TGCAGTGCTAGCTCATACAGGGGGCTCGGGCACGAGCAGTACTTC
17,NA,TRBV7-2,NA,TRBJ1-3,CASSLGIGALGGNTIYF,TGTGCCAGCAGCTTAGGGATAGGGGCGTTAGGTGGAAACACCATATATTTT
16,NA,TRBV9,NA,TRBJ1-3,CASSVDPGSSGNTIYF,TGTGCCAGCAGCGTAGATCCGGGAAGCTCTGGAAACACCATATATTTT
15,NA,TRBV5-6,TRBD1,TRBJ1-1,CASMGQGRINTEAFF,TGTGCCAGCATGGGACAGGGGAGAATTAACACTGAAGCTTTCTTT
17,NA,TRBV7-2,NA,TRBJ2-2,CASSLVAPSGNTGELFF,TGTGCCAGCAGCTTAGTAGCCCCCTCCGGGAACACCGGGGAGCTGTTTTTT
13,few,TRBV20-1,NA,TRBJ2-5,CSARGQNQETQYF,TGCAGTGCTAGAGGCCAGAACCAAGAGACCCAGTACTTC
16,few,TRBV5-6,NA,TRBJ2-1,CASSSKFWGWYNEQFF,TGTGCCAGCAGCTCTAAATTTTGGGGGTGGTACAATGAGCAGTTCTTC
15,few,TRBV4-1,NA,TRBJ1-1,CASSHDLMRDTEAFF,TGCGCCAGCAGCCATGATCTGATGAGGGACACTGAAGCTTTCTTT
18,NA,TRBV12-3/TRBV12-4,NA,TRBJ1-1,CASTGGWGEVGLGTEAFF,TGTGCCAGCACCGGAGGGTGGGGAGAGGTTGGTCTGGGAACTGAAGCTTTCTTT
16,NA,TRBV7-9,NA,TRBJ2-1,CASSPSDSLSYNEQFF,TGTGCCAGCAGCCCATCGGACAGCCTCTCCTACAATGAGCAGTTCTTC
13,few,TRBV27,NA,TRBJ2-4,CASKRGGQDIQYF,TGTGCCAGTAAGAGGGGGGGGCAGGACATTCAGTACTTC
14,few,TRBV12-3/TRBV12-4,NA,TRBJ2-2,CASSPYRVAGELFF,TGTGCCAGCAGTCCCTACAGGGTGGCCGGGGAGCTGTTTTTT
18,few,TRBV2,TRBD2,TRBJ2-1,CASSSGRGLAANYNEQFF,TGTGCCAGCAGTAGTGGGAGGGGACTAGCGGCAAACTACAATGAGCAGTTCTTC
13,few,TRBV18,NA,TRBJ2-5,CASSPQAVETQYF,TGTGCCAGCTCACCGCAAGCGGTAGAGACCCAGTACTTC
15,NA,TRBV7-8,NA,TRBJ2-3,CASSSDRLRTDTQYF,TGTGCCAGCAGCTCCGACAGGTTACGCACAGATACGCAGTATTTT
13,NA,TRBV6-5,NA,TRBJ2-2,CASSYSYGVELFF,TGTGCCAGCAGTTACTCTTACGGCGTGGAGCTGTTTTTT
17,few,TRBV12-3/TRBV12-4,NA,TRBJ1-3,CASSLGMSFFSGNTIYF,TGTGCCAGCAGTTTAGGCATGTCCTTCTTTTCTGGAAACACCATATATTTT
14,NA,TRBV27,TRBD1,TRBJ1-6,CASSRQGVNSPLHF,TGTGCCAGCAGCCGACAGGGGGTTAATTCACCCCTCCACTTT
17,NA,TRBV5-1,TRBD2,TRBJ2-3,CASSLMILAGREDTQYF,TGCGCCAGCAGCTTAATGATACTAGCGGGGAGGGAAGATACGCAGTATTTT
15,few,TRBV4-1,TRBD2,TRBJ2-1,CASSQGLAGLNEQFF,TGCGCCAGCAGCCAAGGACTAGCGGGTCTGAATGAGCAGTTCTTC
13,NA,TRBV12-3/TRBV12-4,NA,TRBJ1-2,CASRRDQLLGYTF,TGTGCCAGCAGGAGGGACCAACTCTTAGGCTACACCTTC
15,NA,TRBV5-1,NA,TRBJ1-2,CASSPRGDANYGYTF,TGCGCCAGCAGCCCGAGGGGCGACGCTAACTATGGCTACACCTTC
13,few,TRBV28,NA,TRBJ2-5,CASSGVGVETQYF,TGTGCCAGCAGTGGAGTAGGGGTGGAGACCCAGTACTTC
16,many,TRBV7-2,NA,TRBJ1-2,CASSLATLTGRYGYTF,TGTGCCAGCAGCTTAGCCACTCTCACAGGGAGATATGGCTACACCTTC
15,NA,TRBV12-3/TRBV12-4,NA,TRBJ2-1,CASSLAGHAYNEQFF,TGTGCCAGCAGTTTAGCGGGCCACGCCTACAATGAGCAGTTCTTC
13,few,TRBV12-3/TRBV12-4,NA,TRBJ2-1,CASSLPTGPGQFF,TGTGCCAGCAGTTTACCCACAGGACCGGGGCAGTTCTTC
15,few,TRBV9,NA,TRBJ2-3,CASSVEAGRTDTQYF,TGTGCCAGCAGCGTAGAGGCAGGGAGGACAGATACGCAGTATTTT
15,NA,TRBV12-3/TRBV12-4,TRBD1,TRBJ2-7,CASRPGQGTLYEQYF,TGTGCCAGCCGGCCGGGACAGGGGACCCTCTACGAGCAGTACTTC
15,few,TRBV5-1,TRBD2,TRBJ2-1,CASSFASGGSNEQFF,TGCGCCAGCAGTTTCGCTAGCGGGGGATCCAATGAGCAGTTCTTC
20,NA,TRBV24-1,NA,TRBJ2-1,CATSDPAGQHRGGGTDEQFF,TGTGCCACCAGTGACCCCGCAGGCCAACACCGCGGAGGGGGAACCGATGAGCAGTTCTTC
13,NA,TRBV20-1,NA,TRBJ1-1,CSAIGTVDTEAFF,TGCAGTGCCATCGGGACGGTGGACACTGAAGCTTTCTTT
14,few,TRBV29-1,TRBD2,TRBJ2-3,CSVRLAVSTDTQYF,TGCAGCGTCAGACTAGCGGTTAGCACAGATACGCAGTATTTT
12,few,TRBV12-3/TRBV12-4,NA,TRBJ2-3,CASSFWTDTQYF,TGTGCCAGCAGTTTCTGGACTGATACGCAGTATTTT
14,few,TRBV20-1,TRBD2,TRBJ2-3,CSASRGVGTDTQYF,TGCAGTGCTAGCCGGGGGGTGGGCACAGATACGCAGTATTTT
16,few,TRBV3-1,NA,TRBJ2-1,CASSQERRGAYNEQFF,TGTGCCAGCAGCCAAGAACGAAGGGGGGCCTACAATGAGCAGTTCTTC
16,once,TRBV12-3/TRBV12-4,NA,TRBJ1-5,CASSFERVYSNQPQHF,TGTGCCAGCAGTTTTGAGAGGGTCTATAGCAATCAGCCCCAGCATTTT
16,few,TRBV6-5,NA,TRBJ1-2,CASSYSTSRANYGYTF,TGTGCCAGCAGTTACTCGACTTCCAGGGCGAACTATGGCTACACCTTC
13,NA,TRBV6-5,NA,TRBJ2-7,CASSSRAPDEQYF,TGTGCCAGCAGTTCCCGGGCCCCGGACGAGCAGTACTTC
17,NA,TRBV28,TRBD1,TRBJ2-1,CASSSQNRDRATNEQFF,TGTGCCAGCAGTTCCCAGAACCGGGACAGGGCAACAAATGAGCAGTTCTTC
14,NA,TRBV20-1,TRBD1,TRBJ1-4,CSARLDRGTEKLFF,TGCAGTGCTAGACTGGACAGGGGGACGGAAAAACTGTTTTTT
15,many,TRBV24-1,TRBD1,TRBJ2-3,CATSAGGKGSDTQYF,TGTGCCACCAGTGCAGGGGGTAAGGGATCAGATACGCAGTATTTT
12,few,TRBV12-3/TRBV12-4,NA,TRBJ2-1,CASSKMDNEQFF,TGTGCCAGCAGTAAAATGGACAATGAGCAGTTCTTC
15,NA,TRBV29-1,NA,TRBJ2-5,CSVTLRDTSQETQYF,TGCAGCGTTACCCTCCGGGACACTTCTCAAGAGACCCAGTACTTC
13,few,TRBV20-1,NA,TRBJ1-1,CSARREANTEAFF,TGCAGTGCTAGACGGGAAGCGAACACTGAAGCTTTCTTT